Listed here are 20 T cell receptor beta chains from one sample, sequenced in a study of OX40 agonist ivuxolimab in advanced cancers. The method was the immunoSEQ multiplex PCR assay. Sourced from immuneACCESS, this table was stored by TCRdb with only in-frame sequences that have V and J called. A share of the clones is absent; for the studies checked, an unresolved V gene accounts for under half, and the remainder has no known explanation. Present in this sample are approximately 44,000 clones, around 93% of which were seen just once. The top ten clonotypes cover about 30% of the sample. The material sequenced was CD4+ or CD8+ T cells sorted from blood, taken in a trial of the OX40 agonist ivuxolimab. The receptors come from an adult with an advanced solid tumor such as melanoma, head and neck, liver or kidney cancer.

V gene TRBV4-1 combines with J gene TRBJ1-1, with D possibly matching TRBD1 (6 bases). CDR3 length equals 13 residues. The V end was cut by 4 bases, the J end by 7 bases, with 13 bases between. CDR1 is MGHRA and CDR2 is YSYEKL in the germline V gene. The CDR3 reads CASSRTPGVEAFF. The CDR3 coding sequence is TGCGCCAGCAGCCGAACCCCAGGGGTTGAAGCTTTCTTT.

The DNA of the CDR3 is TGTGCTAGTGGTTTTCTGGAGAGGGGGCAGCAAACTGGAAACACCATATATTTT. It yields the protein CASGFLERGQQTGNTIYF. V gene TRBV12-5 combines with J gene TRBJ1-3, with 7 bases that match TRBD1. The CDR3 consists of 18 residues. The junction had 13 bases not matched to a gene; V was cut back by 3 bases and J by 2 bases. The V gene's germline CDR1 is LGHNT and CDR2 FRNRAP.

This clone was detected only once. The chain employs TRBV5-6 and TRBJ2-1; TRBD2 matches at 10 bases. CDR1 SGHDT and CDR2 YYEEEE come from the germline V gene. V lost 1 base, J lost 3 bases, and 7 bases stayed unmatched. CDR3 length: 17 amino acids. The DNA for the CDR3 is TGTGCCAGCAGCTTGATGTCTAGCGGGAGCCTCTACAATGAGCAGTTCTTC. This codes for CASSLMSSGSLYNEQFF.

This chain joins TRBV7-9 and TRBJ1-4; no clear D. V was pared by 2 bases and J by 2 bases, with 6 bases between. There are 14 residues in the CDR3. Germline lookup yields CDR1 SEHNR and CDR2 FQNEAQ (reference sequence). CDR3 loop: CASSLPVTNEKLFF. CDR3 coding DNA: TGTGCCAGCAGCTTACCGGTGACTAATGAAAAACTGTTTTTT.

The rearrangement links TRBV4-1 to TRBJ2-7, with 10 bases that match TRBD2. V was clipped by 2 bases and J by 2 bases; unmatched bases: 9. The CDR3 runs 17 residues. Looked up from germline, CDR1 is MGHRA and CDR2 is YSYEKL. The CDR3: CASSQSSSGGTPYEQYF. The CDR3 bases are TGCGCCAGCAGCCAAAGCTCTAGCGGGGGAACCCCCTACGAGCAGTACTTC.

This clone was observed a single time. The chain employs TRBV27 and TRBJ2-2, with 10 bases identical to TRBD2. The V segment lost 6 bases and the J segment 4 bases; nucleotides outside the gene matches: 5. The CDR3 has 15 amino acids. CDR1 and CDR2 (germline): MNHEY, SMNVEV (reference sequence). CDR3 DNA: TGTGCCAGCAGCCCCGGACTAGCGGCCACCGGGGAGCTGTTTTTT. Its translation is CASSPGLAATGELFF.

The V gene is TRBV7-9, the J gene TRBJ2-4; no firm D call. Germline CDR1 reads SEHNR; CDR2 reads FQNEAQ (reference sequence). The CDR3 consists of 14 residues. Trimming removed 5 bases from V and 3 bases from J, with 11 bases in between. CDR3 sequence (DNA): TGTGCCAGCAGCACAACAGAAGACAAAAACATTCAGTACTTC. It specifies CASSTTEDKNIQYF.

The V gene is TRBV7-8, the J gene TRBJ2-3; 11 bases fit TRBD2. This CDR3 contains 20 residues. The trim removed 1 base at V and 4 bases at J, leaving 16 bases unmatched. Germline CDR1 and CDR2: SGHVS and FQNEAQ. CDR3 residues: CASSLVEAFSLAGGSDTQYF. DNA for the CDR3: TGTGCCAGCAGCTTAGTGGAGGCGTTTAGCCTAGCGGGAGGTTCAGATACGCAGTATTTT. The full variable domain, completed using reference TRBV7-8 and TRBJ2-3, is GAGVSQSPRYKVAKRGQDVALRCDPISGHVSLFWYQQALGQGPEFLTYFQNEAQLDKSGLPSDRFFAERPEGSVSTLKIQRTQQEDSAVYLCASSLVEAFSLAGGSDTQYFGPGTRLTVL.

The V gene is TRBV19, the J gene TRBJ2-2; 10 nucleotides match TRBD2. There are 15 residues in the CDR3. With V trimmed by 6 bases and J by 5 bases, 6 bases remained unmatched. CDR1 and CDR2 (germline): LNHDA, SQIVND (reference sequence). The CDR3 nucleotides are TGTGCCAGTAGGACACTAGCGGGACGGACCGGGGAGCTGTTTTTT. Amino acids: CASRTLAGRTGELFF.

This clone appeared once. The V call is TRBV10-1, the J call TRBJ2-3; TRBD1 matches 7 bases. CDR1 and CDR2 (germline): WNHNN, SYGVQD (reference sequence). V shed 3 bases and J 5 bases; nucleotides not matched to a gene: 11. The CDR3 loop spans 16 amino acids. The CDR3 loop is CASSDQRGLFEDTQYF. Written as DNA, the CDR3 is TGCGCCAGCAGTGACCAAAGGGGGCTGTTTGAAGATACGCAGTATTTT.

This rearrangement joins TRBV23-1 to TRBJ1-5; a weak D match, TRBD1 (5 bases). TRBV23-1 is reported as an ORF; its role is uncertain. Trimming stripped 0 bases from V and 2 bases from J, with 11 bases between. This CDR3 has 16 amino acids. CDR3 nucleotides: TGCGCCAGCAGTCAATCACCCAGGGCTCGCAATCAGCCCCAGCATTTT. As protein: CASSQSPRARNQPQHF.

This clone was picked up one time. This sequence joins TRBV19 and TRBJ2-1, with TRBD2 matching 9 bases. V was pared by 5 bases and J by 1 base, with 18 bases of the junction left unmatched. There are 20 residues in the CDR3. Germline loops: CDR1 LNHDA, CDR2 SQIVND (reference sequence). CDR3 protein: CASSPRGLASGMSSYNEQFF. The CDR3 bases are TGTGCCAGTAGTCCTAGGGGGTTGGCTAGCGGGATGAGTTCCTACAATGAGCAGTTCTTC. Together with reference TRBV19 and TRBJ2-1, the CDR3 gives the full variable domain: DGGITQSPKYLFRKEGQNVTLSCEQNLNHDAMYWYRQDPGQGLRLIYYSQIVNDFQKGDIAEGYSVSREKKESFPLTVTSAQKNPTAFYLCASSPRGLASGMSSYNEQFFGPGTRLTVL.

The chain uses TRBV4-1 and TRBJ1-2; tentative D call: TRBD1 (6 bases). CDR1 is MGHRA and CDR2 is YSYEKL in the germline V gene. CDR3 size: 14 residues. V was trimmed by 2 bases and J by 4 bases, leaving 11 bases between them. CDR3 DNA sequence: TGCGCCAGCAGCCAACCACAGGGAGCCTATGGCTACACCTTC. This translates into CASSQPQGAYGYTF.

V gene TRBV7-3 combines with J gene TRBJ2-1; 14 bases agree with TRBD2. V gave up 0 bases and J gave up 9 bases; unmatched junction bases: 7. This CDR3 spans 17 amino acids. Germline V gene sequence: CDR1 SGHTA, CDR2 FQGTGA. Written as DNA, the CDR3 is TGTGCCAGCAGCTTAACGGGACTAGCGGGAGTTACGGGTGAGCAGTTCTTC. The encoded protein is CASSLTGLAGVTGEQFF.

The V gene is TRBV7-9, the J gene TRBJ1-4; no firm D call. V was cut by 5 bases and J by 7 bases, with 14 bases left in between. The germline V gene has CDR1 SEHNR and CDR2 FQNEAQ (reference sequence). The CDR3 loop spans 14 amino acids. The CDR3 nucleotides read TGTGCCAGCAGCCCCCCTTCGCGGCCTGAAAAACTGTTTTTT. This translates into CASSPPSRPEKLFF.

This chain connects TRBV19 to TRBJ2-7; the D gene is possibly TRBD2 (5 bases). Trimming removed 5 bases from V and 6 bases from J, with 17 bases in between. Looked up from germline, CDR1 is LNHDA and CDR2 is SQIVND (reference sequence). This CDR3 has 14 residues. The CDR3 region has the DNA TGTGCCAGTAGTCCATCTAGCATCTACAGCGAGCAGTACTTC. As protein: CASSPSSIYSEQYF.

V usage is TRBV28 and J usage is TRBJ2-1; 10 bases map to TRBD1. CDR1 and CDR2 (germline): MDHEN, SYDVKM. Germline trimming cut 6 bases from V and 5 bases from J; bases unmatched to any gene: 4. This CDR3 region has 14 residues. CDR3 sequence reads: CASRGTGVDNEQFF. In DNA form, the CDR3 reads TGTGCCAGCAGAGGGACAGGGGTCGACAATGAGCAGTTCTTC.

The CDR3 loop reads CASSTPFRELTTNEKLFF. The CDR3 DNA reads TGTGCCAGCAGCACCCCTTTCAGGGAATTGACGACTAATGAAAAACTGTTTTTT. This chain joins TRBV28 and TRBJ1-4, with D possibly TRBD1 on 5 matching bases. Germline CDR1 is MDHEN and CDR2 is SYDVKM. The V gene lost 6 bases and the J gene lost 2 bases, with 22 bases spanning the gap. This CDR3 is 18 amino acids long.

The V gene is TRBV4-1, the J gene TRBJ2-5; 12 nucleotides line up with TRBD2. CDR1 is MGHRA and CDR2 is YSYEKL in the germline V gene. V lost 0 bases and J lost 8; bases outside the gene matches: 10. There are 17 residues in the CDR3. In nucleotides, the CDR3 is TGCGCCAGCAGCCAAGAATCCGCTAGCGGGAGGGCCGAAACCCAGTACTTC. Its protein product is CASSQESASGRAETQYF.

The chain employs TRBV9 and TRBJ2-1; TRBD2 aligns across 9 bases. This CDR3 contains 14 residues. Germline CDR1 SGDLS, CDR2 YYNGEE. Trimming at V came to 3 bases and at J to 3 bases, leaving 1 base not matched to a gene. CDR3 sequence (DNA): TGTGCCAGCAGCGCTAGCGGGAACTACAATGAGCAGTTCTTC. Protein: CASSASGNYNEQFF.